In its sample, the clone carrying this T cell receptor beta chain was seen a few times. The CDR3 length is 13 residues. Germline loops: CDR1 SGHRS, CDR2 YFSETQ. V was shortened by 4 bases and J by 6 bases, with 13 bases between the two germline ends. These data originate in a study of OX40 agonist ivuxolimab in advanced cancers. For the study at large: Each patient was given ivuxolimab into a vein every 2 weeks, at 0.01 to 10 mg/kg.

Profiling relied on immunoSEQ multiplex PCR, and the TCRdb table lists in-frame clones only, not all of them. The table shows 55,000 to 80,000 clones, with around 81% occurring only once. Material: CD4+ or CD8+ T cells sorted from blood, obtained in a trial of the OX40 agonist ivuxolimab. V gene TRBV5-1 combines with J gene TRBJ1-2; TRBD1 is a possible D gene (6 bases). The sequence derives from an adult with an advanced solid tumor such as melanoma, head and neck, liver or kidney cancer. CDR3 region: CASSATGTDGYTF. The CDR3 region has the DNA TGCGCCAGCAGCGCTACAGGGACGGATGGCTACACCTTC.